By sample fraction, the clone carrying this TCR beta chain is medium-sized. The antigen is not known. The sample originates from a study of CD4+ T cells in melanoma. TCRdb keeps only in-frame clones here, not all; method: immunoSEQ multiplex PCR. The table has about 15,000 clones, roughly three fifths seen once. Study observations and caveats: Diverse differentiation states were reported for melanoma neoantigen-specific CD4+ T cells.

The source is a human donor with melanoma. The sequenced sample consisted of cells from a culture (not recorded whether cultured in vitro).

The CDR3: CASSLGSGFYNSPLHF. CDR3 bases: TGTGCCAGCAGCTTAGGATCGGGTTTCTATAATTCACCCCTCCACTTT. V gene TRBV7-9 combines with J gene TRBJ1-6; unclear D gene. Trimming left V 1 base short and J 3 bases short, with 10 bases between. The V gene's germline CDR1 is SEHNR and CDR2 FQNEAQ (reference sequence). The CDR3 is made up of 16 amino acids.